A single sample gave rise to the 10 T cell receptor beta chains below, sequenced in a study of T cells after yellow fever vaccination. TCRdb used MiXCR to reprocess the 5' RACE reads, holding one entry per CDR3 protein. This repertoire shows roughly 310,000 distinct CDR3 sequences, less than 4.5% found once; its top ten account for 20% to 30%. The sequences come from PBMCs, collected on the day of the yellow fever booster vaccination. All receptors derive from a man aged 18 to 30 who received the YFV17D yellow fever vaccine.

This clonotype has more than one count but fewer than ten. The chain couples TRBV6-5 to TRBJ1-5; TRBD1 matches at 9 bases. The CDR3 is 18 residues long. Germline V gene lookup returns CDR1 MNHEY and CDR2 SVGAGI. Losses at the gene ends were 5 bases for V and 2 bases for J; bases not matched to a gene: 13. CDR3 nucleotide sequence: TGTGCCAGCAGTCAGGGACAGGGAGTTCCCTTGGGCAATCAGCCCCAGCATTTT. Translating gives CASSQGQGVPLGNQPQHF.

This clonotype was detected ten times or more. This chain joins TRBV5-1 and TRBJ2-5; 7 bases fit TRBD2. The CDR3 is 14 residues long. The germline V gene encodes CDR1 SGHRS and CDR2 YFSETQ. The V segment lost 9 bases and the J segment 0 bases; nucleotides outside the gene matches: 8. CDR3 sequence reads: CATSPRGDQETQYF. In DNA, the CDR3 is TGCGCCACCTCTCCTCGGGGGGACCAAGAGACCCAGTACTTC. Looking up the rest from reference TRBV5-1 and TRBJ2-5 gives the full variable domain: KAGVTQTPRYLIKTRGQQVTLSCSPISGHRSVSWYQQTPGQGLQFLFEYFSETQRNKGNFPGRFSGRQFSNSRSEMNVSTLELGDSALYLCATSPRGDQETQYFGPGTRLLVL.

This clonotype was observed a few times. V gene TRBV7-9 combines with J gene TRBJ2-3; D tentatively fits TRBD1 or TRBD2 (5 bases each). The CDR3 is 14 amino acids. Germline CDR1 reads SEHNR; CDR2 reads FQNEAQ (reference sequence). Trimming took 5 bases from V and 4 from J, leaving 13 bases between them. The CDR3 loop is CASSRGRVPDTQYF. CDR3 coding DNA: TGTGCCAGCAGCCGGGGACGGGTCCCAGATACGCAGTATTTT.

Comment on this clonotype: The junction and the germline gene differ at one end; a read error may be behind it. The chain recombines TRBV6-5 with TRBJ1-1, with D maybe TRBD1 (6 bases). Germline assignment: CDR1 MNHEY and CDR2 SVGAGI. This CDR3 has 14 amino acids. In DNA, the CDR3 is TGTGCCTGCAGTTACGTACAGGGTATCACTGAAGCTTTCTTT. Protein sequence: CACSYVQGITEAFF.

This clonotype occurred a few times. The genes are TRBV14 and TRBJ2-1, with 7 bases identical to TRBD2. The CDR3 has 17 amino acids. The germline V gene has CDR1 SGHDN and CDR2 FVKESK. Trimming took 5 bases from V and 13 from J; bases not matched to a gene: 23. CDR3 nucleotide sequence: TGTGCCAGCAGCTCGTTCCTGCGGGGGACGATCCGTACTACTCAGTTCTTC. It yields the protein CASSSFLRGTIRTTQFF. The full variable domain, completed using reference TRBV14 and TRBJ2-1, is EAGVTQFPSHSVIEKGQTVTLRCDPISGHDNLYWYRRVMGKEIKFLLHFVKESKQDESGMPNNRFLAERTGGTYSTLKVQPAELEDSGVYFCASSSFLRGTIRTTQFFGPGTRLTVL.

This rearrangement joins TRBV7-9 to TRBJ2-5; TRBD2 is a possible D gene (7 bases). V was cut by 1 base and J by 1 base, with 16 bases left in between. The CDR3 loop spans 17 amino acids. CDR1 is SEHNR, CDR2 FQNEAQ, per germline (reference sequence). CDR3 protein: CASSLGGGSPIQETQYF. CDR3 DNA sequence: TGTGCCAGCAGCTTAGGGGGGGGCAGCCCGATCCAAGAGACCCAGTACTTC.

This clonotype showed up just a few times. This chain's CDR3 is CASSPLQGAETQYF. CDR3 sequence (DNA): TGTGCCAGCTCACCACTACAGGGGGCCGAGACCCAGTACTTC. The chain has TRBV18 and TRBJ2-5, with 9 bases lining up with TRBD1. This CDR3 is built from 14 residues. CDR1 is KGHSH, CDR2 LQKENI, per germline. V was clipped by 1 base and J by 5 bases; unmatched bases: 2.

This clonotype appeared a few times. The V and J genes are TRBV19 and TRBJ1-2; no clear D gene. Germline V CDR1 and CDR2: LNHDA, SQIVND (reference sequence). Trimming pared 2 bases from V and 5 bases from J, leaving 9 bases between. The CDR3 is 13 amino acids. CDR3 protein: CASSINGGYGYTF. CDR3 coding DNA: TGTGCCAGTAGTATAAACGGAGGATATGGCTACACCTTC.

This clonotype has ten or more counts. V gene TRBV5-1 combines with J gene TRBJ2-2; TRBD2 aligns across 8 bases. CDR1 and CDR2 (germline): SGHRS, YFSETQ. This CDR3 contains 15 residues. V lost 4 bases to trimming and J lost 5 bases; unmatched junction nucleotides: 7. The CDR3 nucleotides read TGCGCCAGCAGCGTCGGGACTAGGGGTACCGGGGAGCTGTTTTTT. It encodes CASSVGTRGTGELFF.

This clonotype has a count of ten or more. A read error may produce the germline difference seen at one junction end. V gene TRBV20-1 combines with J gene TRBJ2-5, with 7 bases that match TRBD1. The germline CDR1 and CDR2 sequences are DFQATT and SNEGSKA (reference sequence). This CDR3 contains 13 residues. The CDR3 loop reads CSASAGTVPPVDF. CDR3 nucleotide sequence: TGCAGTGCGAGCGCCGGGACAGTACCTCCCGTGGACTTC.